One sample yielded the 32 T cell receptor beta chains listed below, sequenced in a study of blood T cell repertoires in COVID-19. Profiled with immunoSEQ multiplex PCR; TCRdb holds only in-frame clones, not every one. This table holds tens of thousands of clones, under 95% found once. The source material was peripheral blood. The receptors stem from a human donor with active COVID-19. The donor label of this sample is uncertain.

This chain links TRBV19 with TRBJ2-5; possibly TRBD1 for D (5 bases). Trimming stripped 1 base from V and 2 bases from J, with 8 bases between. The CDR3 has 14 residues. Germline lookup yields CDR1 LNHDA and CDR2 SQIVND (reference sequence). The CDR3 sequence: CASSIVGQQETQYF. In nucleotides, the CDR3 is TGTGCCAGTAGTATAGTCGGACAACAAGAGACCCAGTACTTC. Based on the CDR3 plus reference TRBV19 and TRBJ2-5, the full variable domain is DGGITQSPKYLFRKEGQNVTLSCEQNLNHDAMYWYRQDPGQGLRLIYYSQIVNDFQKGDIAEGYSVSREKKESFPLTVTSAQKNPTAFYLCASSIVGQQETQYFGPGTRLLVL.

The genes are TRBV7-3 and TRBJ1-2, with TRBD1 as a possible D gene (6 bases). Germline-derived CDR1 and CDR2 are SGHTA and FQGTGA. V lost 2 bases to trimming and J lost 4 bases, with 14 bases between them. The CDR3 totals 15 residues. CDR3 bases: TGTGCCAGCAGCTTATACCCGGACAGTTTCTATGGCTACACCTTC. This gives the protein CASSLYPDSFYGYTF.

The sample holds one count of this clone. This sequence joins TRBV6-5 and TRBJ1-2; D may be TRBD1 (5 bases). The CDR3 loop spans 15 amino acids. V was clipped by 6 bases and J by 3 bases, with 17 bases between them. Germline CDR1 MNHEY, CDR2 SVGAGI. CDR3 nucleotide sequence: TGTGCCAGCAGACCCCCAGGGTCCGGATACTATGGCTACACCTTC. Amino acids: CASRPPGSGYYGYTF.

The chain has TRBV28 and TRBJ1-1, with D uncertain. Germline CDR1 reads MDHEN; CDR2 reads SYDVKM. V gave up 4 bases and J gave up 14 bases, with 14 bases separating them. This CDR3 contains 11 residues. The CDR3 nucleotides read TGTGCCAGCAGTTATTCGGACGGGAGGTTCTTT. This translates into CASSYSDGRFF.

The chain links TRBV28 to TRBJ1-5; D not resolved. The V and J ends lost 7 bases and 2 bases respectively, with 12 bases between them. The germline CDR1 and CDR2 sequences are MDHEN and SYDVKM. This CDR3 contains 14 residues. CDR3 region: CASTAGLGNQPQHF. The CDR3 DNA reads TGTGCCAGCACCGCCGGGTTGGGCAATCAGCCCCAGCATTTT.

The CDR3 sequence: CASSSQGQHGYTF. CDR3 in DNA: TGTGCCAGCAGTTCTCAGGGACAGCATGGCTACACCTTC. This rearrangement joins TRBV6-5 to TRBJ1-2; 7 bases are a match to TRBD1. Germline loops: CDR1 MNHEY, CDR2 SVGAGI. V lost 4 bases and J lost 6; bases outside the gene matches: 5. This CDR3 has 13 amino acids.

This chain joins TRBV7-2 and TRBJ2-3, with 8 bases that match TRBD2. Germline CDR1 reads SGHTA; CDR2 reads FQGNSA. The CDR3 sequence is 15 residues long. Trimming took 1 base from V and 6 from J; bases not matched to a gene: 6. The CDR3 protein is CASSLDGGALDTQYF. In DNA, the CDR3 is TGTGCCAGCAGCTTAGACGGGGGGGCCTTGGATACGCAGTATTTT. The full variable domain, rest sourced from reference TRBV7-2 and TRBJ2-3, is GAGVSQSPSNKVTEKGKDVELRCDPISGHTALYWYRQSLGQGLEFLIYFQGNSAPDKSGLPSDRFSAERTGGSVSTLTIQRTQQEDSAVYLCASSLDGGALDTQYFGPGTRLTVL.

The chain couples TRBV9 to TRBJ2-7; D ambiguous. Trimming stripped 0 bases from V and 0 bases from J, with 4 bases between. CDR3 length: 13 residues. The germline CDR1 and CDR2 sequences are SGDLS and YYNGEE. The CDR3: CASSVGPSYEQYF. For the CDR3, the DNA is TGTGCCAGCAGCGTAGGGCCCTCCTACGAGCAGTACTTC.

The CDR3 is CATRGAANEKLFF. DNA for the CDR3: TGTGCCACCCGGGGGGCGGCTAATGAAAAACTGTTTTTT. The V gene is TRBV28, the J gene TRBJ1-4; perhaps TRBD1 as D (6 bases). The CDR3 loop spans 13 amino acids. The V end lost 10 bases, the J end lost 3 bases, and 12 bases lay between the germline ends. Germline V gene lookup returns CDR1 MDHEN and CDR2 SYDVKM. Combining the CDR3 with reference TRBV28 and TRBJ1-4 gives the whole variable domain DVKVTQSSRYLVKRTGEKVFLECVQDMDHENMFWYRQDPGLGLRLIYFSYDVKMKEKGDIPEGYSVSREKKERFSLILESASTNQTSMYLCATRGAANEKLFFGSGTQLSVL.

The chain is built from TRBV6-2 or TRBV6-3 and TRBJ2-3; the D gene is possibly TRBD2 (5 bases). V shed 6 bases and J shed 2 bases, with 18 bases lying between them. This CDR3 contains 16 residues. Germline CDR1 and CDR2: MNHEY and SVGEGT. The chain's CDR3 is CASSPGRGRNTDTQYF. The CDR3 bases are TGTGCCAGCAGCCCTGGGCGCGGGCGAAACACAGATACGCAGTATTTT.

V and J are TRBV19 and TRBJ1-2, with 8 bases fitting TRBD1. The CDR3 is made up of 18 amino acids. The V and J ends lost 1 base and 6 bases, in that order; junction bases with no gene match: 16. Germline CDR1 is LNHDA and CDR2 is SQIVND (reference sequence). In DNA form, the CDR3 reads TGTGCCAGTAGTATAGCCGGGTTGGCGGACAGGGATTATCATGGCTACACCTTC. Translated: CASSIAGLADRDYHGYTF.

This chain connects TRBV19 to TRBJ2-5; 7 nucleotides line up with TRBD1. The germline V gene encodes CDR1 LNHDA and CDR2 SQIVND (reference sequence). The ends lost 5 bases at V and 3 bases at J; junction bases unmatched: 6. The CDR3 has 14 amino acids. For the CDR3, the DNA is TGTGCCAGTAGTCCGGAAACAGGGGAAGAGACCCAGTACTTC. It codes for CASSPETGEETQYF.

The J gene is TRBJ1-1, the V gene TRBV19; D not certain. Germline V lookup: CDR1 LNHDA, CDR2 SQIVND (reference sequence). This CDR3 is built from 11 residues. V shed 6 bases and J shed 6 bases, with 8 bases lying between them. The CDR3 sequence is CASSRLAEAFF. CDR3 coding DNA: TGTGCCAGTAGCAGACTTGCTGAAGCTTTCTTT.

This clone was found once. This chain connects TRBV2 to TRBJ2-2; D remains unclear. V was clipped by 6 bases and J by 4 bases, with 15 bases between them. There are 15 residues in the CDR3. Germline lookup yields CDR1 SNHLY and CDR2 FYNNEI. The CDR3 loop reads CASRVTALPTGELFF. The CDR3 DNA is TGTGCCAGCAGGGTAACAGCCCTCCCCACCGGGGAGCTGTTTTTT.

J is TRBJ2-5 and V is TRBV19, with 7 bases aligning to TRBD2. V shed 3 bases and J 4 bases; nucleotides not matched to a gene: 5. Germline assignment: CDR1 LNHDA and CDR2 SQIVND (reference sequence). CDR3 length: 14 residues. This CDR3 is CASSIASGVETQYF. CDR3 nucleotide sequence: TGTGCCAGTAGTATCGCCAGCGGGGTAGAGACCCAGTACTTC.

This rearrangement joins TRBV19 to TRBJ2-2, with a possible D match to TRBD1 (6 bases). The germline CDR1 and CDR2 sequences are LNHDA and SQIVND (reference sequence). The CDR3 sequence is 15 residues long. With 8 bases removed from V and 1 base from J, the gap between germline ends came to 14 bases. The CDR3 coding sequence is TGTGCCAGTCGAAGCCCGGGACAGAACACCGGGGAGCTGTTTTTT. Residues: CASRSPGQNTGELFF.

Notes on this clone: Its ends do not fully match the called genes, so a read error is possible. This chain links TRBV7-3 with TRBJ2-1; TRBD2 agrees at 13 bases. CDR1 and CDR2 (germline): SGHTA, FQGTGA. The length of the CDR3 is 17 residues. CDR3 in DNA: TGTGCCAGCAGCCTAACTAGCGGGGGGGCATCCTACAATGAGCAGTTCTTC. Residues: CASSLTSGGASYNEQFF.

J is TRBJ2-1 and V is TRBV18; D is possibly TRBD2 (6 bases). The CDR3 extends over 15 amino acids. Germline CDR1 reads KGHSH; CDR2 reads LQKENI. Trimming left V 3 bases short and J 7 bases short, with 16 bases between. The CDR3 is CASSPSGELRNEQFF. CDR3 DNA sequence: TGTGCCAGCTCACCCTCGGGGGAATTGCGGAATGAGCAGTTCTTC.

This clone came up once. This chain uses TRBV6-5 with TRBJ1-1; no definite D call. The CDR3 spans 12 residues. Per germline, CDR1 MNHEY and CDR2 SVGAGI. Trimming took 7 bases from V and 6 from J, leaving 12 bases between them. CDR3: CASIGQFPEAFF. In DNA form, the CDR3 reads TGTGCCAGCATTGGGCAATTCCCTGAAGCTTTCTTT.

V usage is TRBV3-1 (or the pseudogene TRBV3-2) and J usage is TRBJ2-7; D possibly corresponds to TRBD1 (5 bases). Per the germline V gene, CDR1 is LGHDT and CDR2 is YNNKEL (reference sequence). V dropped 0 bases and J dropped 9 bases, with 12 bases sitting between them. CDR3 length equals 13 residues. The CDR3 here is CASSQDGQGGQYF. The CDR3 nucleotides are TGTGCCAGCAGCCAAGATGGGCAGGGCGGGCAGTACTTC.

This sequence joins TRBV18 and TRBJ2-1, with 7 positions matching TRBD1. The trim removed 6 bases at V and 3 bases at J, leaving 11 bases unmatched. The CDR3 extends over 16 amino acids. Germline values: CDR1 KGHSH, CDR2 LQKENI. The CDR3 region has the DNA TGTGCCAGCTCCCCGTCCCGTGACAGGGTCTACAATGAGCAGTTCTTC. The encoded protein is CASSPSRDRVYNEQFF.

This chain joins TRBV4-2 and TRBJ1-4; D not certain. Trimming removed 0 bases at V and 5 bases at J, with 13 bases between. The CDR3 is 16 residues long. Germline V lookup: CDR1 LGHNA, CDR2 YNFKEQ. The CDR3: CASSQEVSRGNEKLFF. Here the CDR3 DNA reads TGTGCCAGCAGCCAAGAAGTATCCCGAGGCAATGAAAAACTGTTTTTT.

The V call is TRBV28, the J call TRBJ1-4; a weak D match, TRBD1 (5 bases). The CDR3 is 15 amino acids. Germline V gives CDR1 MDHEN, CDR2 SYDVKM. V lost 6 bases, J lost 6 bases, and 17 bases lay in between. The CDR3 DNA follows: TGTGCCAGCAGGGGGGACTGGGAGATGGATGAAAAACTGTTTTTT. Its protein product is CASRGDWEMDEKLFF.

This chain connects TRBV4-3 to TRBJ2-3; 8 nucleotides line up with TRBD1. Per the germline V gene, CDR1 is LGHNA and CDR2 is YSLEER. This CDR3 is built from 15 residues. The V segment lost 1 base and the J segment 2 bases; nucleotides outside the gene matches: 2. CDR3 residues: CASSQGTGFTDTQYF. CDR3 in DNA: TGCGCCAGCAGCCAAGGGACAGGGTTCACAGATACGCAGTATTTT.

V usage is TRBV10-2 and J usage is TRBJ1-1; no firm D call. Germline CDR1 is WSHSY and CDR2 is SAAADI. V was shortened by 2 bases and J by 3 bases, with 16 bases between the two germline ends. CDR3 length equals 16 residues. This CDR3 is CASSETPPGAYTEAFF. Written as DNA, the CDR3 is TGCGCCAGCAGTGAGACCCCCCCCGGTGCTTACACTGAAGCTTTCTTT.

This chain connects TRBV29-1 to TRBJ1-5; 10 positions agree with TRBD1. Trimming removed 7 bases from V and 5 bases from J; junction bases left unmatched: 5. The CDR3 has 13 amino acids. Germline lookup yields CDR1 SQVTM and CDR2 ANQGSEA. DNA of the CDR3: TGCAGCGCCGCCGGGACAGGGGATCAGCCCCAGCATTTT. Its translation is CSAAGTGDQPQHF.

The chain combines TRBV11-1 with TRBJ2-7; 7 nucleotides match TRBD1. J gave up 1 base and V 4 bases, and 10 bases lay outside the gene matches. The CDR3 extends over 16 amino acids. Germline CDR1 is SGHAT and CDR2 is FQDESV (reference sequence). In DNA form, the CDR3 reads TGTGCCAGCAGCTCCCCATCTACGACAGGGTCCTACGAGCAGTACTTC. It encodes CASSSPSTTGSYEQYF.

This clone has only a few counts. The V call is TRBV19, the J call TRBJ1-1; unclear D gene. The germline CDR1 and CDR2 sequences are LNHDA and SQIVND (reference sequence). V dropped 7 bases and J dropped 2 bases, with 17 bases sitting between them. The CDR3 totals 15 residues. The CDR3 spells CASKPAGPDNTEAFF. The CDR3, as DNA: TGTGCCAGTAAGCCGGCGGGTCCTGATAACACTGAAGCTTTCTTT.

The chain carries TRBV5-6 and TRBJ1-1, with D maybe TRBD1 (5 bases). The CDR3 loop spans 14 amino acids. Trimming shortened V by 1 base and J by 2 bases, and 9 bases separated the two germline ends. CDR1 is SGHDT and CDR2 is YYEEEE in the germline V gene. As DNA, the CDR3 is TGTGCCAGCAGCTTGCGACAGATAAACACTGAAGCTTTCTTT. Amino acid sequence: CASSLRQINTEAFF.

The CDR3 nucleotides are TGTGCCAGCAGCCCCAGGGGAAACACTGAAGCTTTCTTT. Its protein product is CASSPRGNTEAFF. The genes are TRBV11-3 and TRBJ1-1, with a weak D call TRBD1 (6 bases). CDR1 is SGHNT and CDR2 is YENEEA in the germline V gene. The ends were cut back, 5 bases at V and 2 bases at J, with 9 bases in the middle. CDR3 length equals 13 residues.

The chain employs TRBV4-2 and TRBJ1-4; 9 bases are shared with TRBD1. CDR3 length: 17 amino acids. V lost 3 bases and J lost 5; bases outside the gene matches: 10. Germline CDR1 LGHNA, CDR2 YNFKEQ. The DNA of the CDR3 is TGTGCCAGCAGCCATCAAGGGAGGGACAGGGAAAATGAAAAACTGTTTTTT. This encodes CASSHQGRDRENEKLFF.

The rearrangement links TRBV5-5 to TRBJ2-5, with a tentative D call TRBD1 (5 bases). Germline V gene data show CDR1 as SGHKS and CDR2 as YYEKEE (reference sequence). The CDR3 loop spans 12 amino acids. Trimming shortened V by 3 bases and J by 5 bases, and 8 bases separated the two germline ends. The DNA of the CDR3 is TGTGCCAGCAGCTCGACAGTGGAGACCCAGTACTTC. Amino acid sequence: CASSSTVETQYF.